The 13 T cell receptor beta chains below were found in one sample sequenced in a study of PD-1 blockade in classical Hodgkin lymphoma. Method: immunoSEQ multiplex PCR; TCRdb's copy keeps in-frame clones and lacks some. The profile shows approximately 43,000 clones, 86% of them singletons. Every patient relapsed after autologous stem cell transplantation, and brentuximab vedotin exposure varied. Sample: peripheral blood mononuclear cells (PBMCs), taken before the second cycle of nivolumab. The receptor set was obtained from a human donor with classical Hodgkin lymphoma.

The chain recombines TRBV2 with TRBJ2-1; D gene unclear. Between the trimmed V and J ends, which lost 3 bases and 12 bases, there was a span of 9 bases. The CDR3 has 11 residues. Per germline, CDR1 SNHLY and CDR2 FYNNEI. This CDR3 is CASSDSLGQFF. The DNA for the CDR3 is TGTGCCAGCAGTGACAGCCTGGGGCAGTTCTTC.

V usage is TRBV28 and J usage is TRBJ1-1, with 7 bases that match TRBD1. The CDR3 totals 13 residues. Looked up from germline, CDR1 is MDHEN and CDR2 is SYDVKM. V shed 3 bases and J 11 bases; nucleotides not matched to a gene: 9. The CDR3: CASSLWVTGMAFF. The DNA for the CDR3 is TGTGCCAGCAGTTTGTGGGTGACAGGGATGGCTTTCTTT.

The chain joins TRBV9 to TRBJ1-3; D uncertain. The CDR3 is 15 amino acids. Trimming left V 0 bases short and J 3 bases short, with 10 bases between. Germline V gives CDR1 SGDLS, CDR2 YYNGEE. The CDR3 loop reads CASSVGPPVGNTIYF. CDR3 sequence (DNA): TGTGCCAGCAGCGTAGGACCCCCGGTTGGAAACACCATATATTTT.

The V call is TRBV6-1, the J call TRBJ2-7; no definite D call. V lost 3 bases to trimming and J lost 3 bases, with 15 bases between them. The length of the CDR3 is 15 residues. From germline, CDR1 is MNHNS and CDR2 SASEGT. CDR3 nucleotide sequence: TGTGCCAGCAGTGACCTCTGGGCAAAACTCTACGAGCAGTACTTC. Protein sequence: CASSDLWAKLYEQYF.

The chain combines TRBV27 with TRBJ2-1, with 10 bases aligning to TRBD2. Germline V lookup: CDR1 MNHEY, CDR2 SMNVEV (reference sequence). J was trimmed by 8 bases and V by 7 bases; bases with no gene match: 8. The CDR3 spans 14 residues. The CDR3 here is CASIGASGSYEQFF. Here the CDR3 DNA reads TGTGCCAGCATAGGGGCTAGCGGGAGCTATGAGCAGTTCTTC.

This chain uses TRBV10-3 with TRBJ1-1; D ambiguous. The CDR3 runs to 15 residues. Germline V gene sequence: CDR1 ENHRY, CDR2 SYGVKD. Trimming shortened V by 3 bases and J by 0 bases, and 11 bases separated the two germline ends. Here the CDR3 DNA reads TGTGCCATCAGTGATCCCGGGAACATGAACACTGAAGCTTTCTTT. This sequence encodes CAISDPGNMNTEAFF.

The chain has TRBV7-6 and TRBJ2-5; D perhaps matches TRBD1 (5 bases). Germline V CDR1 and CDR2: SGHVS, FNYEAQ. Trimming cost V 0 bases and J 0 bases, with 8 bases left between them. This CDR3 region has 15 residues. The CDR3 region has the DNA TGTGCCAGCAGCTTAGCGGGGCATGACCAAGAGACCCAGTACTTC. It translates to CASSLAGHDQETQYF.

The CDR3 sequence is CASSPGDRGETQYF. CDR3 DNA: TGTGCCAGCTCACCAGGGGACAGGGGGGAGACCCAGTACTTC. The V and J genes are TRBV18 and TRBJ2-5; 11 bases match TRBD1. The CDR3 loop spans 14 amino acids. Germline CDR1 and CDR2: KGHSH and LQKENI. The ends lost 2 bases at V and 5 bases at J; junction bases unmatched: 1.

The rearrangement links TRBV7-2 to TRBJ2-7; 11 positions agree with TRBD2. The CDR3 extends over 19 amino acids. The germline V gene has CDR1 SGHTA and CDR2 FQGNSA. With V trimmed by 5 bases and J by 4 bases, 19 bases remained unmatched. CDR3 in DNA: TGTGCCAGCAGCATCCTTAGCGGGGGGGCGTCGGGACGCCTTTACGAGCAGTACTTC. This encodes CASSILSGGASGRLYEQYF.

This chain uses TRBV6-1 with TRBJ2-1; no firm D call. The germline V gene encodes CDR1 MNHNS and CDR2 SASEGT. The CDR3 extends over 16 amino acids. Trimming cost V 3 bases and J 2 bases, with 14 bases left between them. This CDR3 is CASSDPQGETYNEQFF. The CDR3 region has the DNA TGTGCCAGCAGTGACCCCCAAGGCGAAACCTACAATGAGCAGTTCTTC.

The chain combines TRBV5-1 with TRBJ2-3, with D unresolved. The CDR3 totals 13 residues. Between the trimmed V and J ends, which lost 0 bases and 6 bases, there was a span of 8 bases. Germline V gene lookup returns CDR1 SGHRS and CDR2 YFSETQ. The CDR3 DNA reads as TGCGCCAGCAGCTTGGGGCCCGCCGATACGCAGTATTTT. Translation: CASSLGPADTQYF. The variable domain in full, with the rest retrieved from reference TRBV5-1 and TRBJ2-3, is KAGVTQTPRYLIKTRGQQVTLSCSPISGHRSVSWYQQTPGQGLQFLFEYFSETQRNKGNFPGRFSGRQFSNSRSEMNVSTLELGDSALYLCASSLGPADTQYFGPGTRLTVL.

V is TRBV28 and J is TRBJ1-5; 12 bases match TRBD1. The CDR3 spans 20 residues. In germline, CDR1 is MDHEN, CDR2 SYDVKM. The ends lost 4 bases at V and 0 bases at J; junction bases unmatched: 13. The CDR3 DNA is TGTGCCAGCAGTTACCGGGACAGGGGGCTCGGGGTTTATAGCAATCAGCCCCAGCATTTT. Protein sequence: CASSYRDRGLGVYSNQPQHF.

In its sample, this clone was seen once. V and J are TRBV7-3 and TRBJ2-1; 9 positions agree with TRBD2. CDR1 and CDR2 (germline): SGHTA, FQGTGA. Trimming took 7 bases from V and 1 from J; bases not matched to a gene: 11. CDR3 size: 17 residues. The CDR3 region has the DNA TGTGCCAGCAATTCCTTTCTAGCGGGAACTTCCTACAATGAGCAGTTCTTC. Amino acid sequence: CASNSFLAGTSYNEQFF.